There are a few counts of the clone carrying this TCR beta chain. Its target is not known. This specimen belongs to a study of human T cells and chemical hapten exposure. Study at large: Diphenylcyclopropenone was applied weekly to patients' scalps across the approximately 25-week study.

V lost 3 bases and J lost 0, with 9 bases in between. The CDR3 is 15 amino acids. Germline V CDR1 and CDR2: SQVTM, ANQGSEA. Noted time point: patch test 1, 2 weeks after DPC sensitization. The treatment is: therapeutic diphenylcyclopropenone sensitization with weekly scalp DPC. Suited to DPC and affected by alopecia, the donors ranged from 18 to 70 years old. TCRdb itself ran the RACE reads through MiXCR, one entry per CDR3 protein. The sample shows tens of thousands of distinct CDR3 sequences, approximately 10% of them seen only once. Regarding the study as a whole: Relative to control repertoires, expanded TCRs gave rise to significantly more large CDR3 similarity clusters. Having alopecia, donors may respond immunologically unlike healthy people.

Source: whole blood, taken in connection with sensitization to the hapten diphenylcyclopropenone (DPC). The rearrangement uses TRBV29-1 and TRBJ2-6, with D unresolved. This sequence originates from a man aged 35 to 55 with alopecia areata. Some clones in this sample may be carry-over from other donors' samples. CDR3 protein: CSVELNPSGANVLTF. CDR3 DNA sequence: TGCAGCGTTGAGTTAAATCCCTCTGGGGCCAACGTCCTGACTTTC.